The clone carrying this TCR beta chain has a handful of counts. Its antigen remains unknown. Reverse transcribed after extraction, RNA yielded cDNA as the sequencing template. Some clones are missing from TCRdb's copy, which holds only in-frame ones; the method was immunoSEQ multiplex PCR. The sample has some 170,000 clones, about 54% seen once. Treatment noted: oral pan-JAK inhibitor, 5-10 mg twice daily. The sample is drawn from a study of CD8+ T cells in alopecia areata. Study observations and caveats: On tofacitinib, scalp and blood still held many of the expanded lesional clones. Affected lesional scalp, above all in alopecia totalis/universalis, was more clonal than normal scalp.

Germline V gene lookup returns CDR1 KGHSH and CDR2 LQKENI. V was pared by 3 bases and J by 5 bases, with 19 bases between. The CDR3 is 16 amino acids. The source is a human donor with alopecia areata. The sample was CD4+ T cells sorted from blood, taken at roughly week 58, from a patient treated with tofacitinib. The chain carries TRBV18 and TRBJ1-2, with D possibly TRBD1 on 5 matching bases. The chain's CDR3 is CASSPKPGMEGYGYTF. In DNA form, the CDR3 reads TGTGCCAGCTCACCGAAACCAGGGATGGAGGGTTATGGCTACACCTTC.